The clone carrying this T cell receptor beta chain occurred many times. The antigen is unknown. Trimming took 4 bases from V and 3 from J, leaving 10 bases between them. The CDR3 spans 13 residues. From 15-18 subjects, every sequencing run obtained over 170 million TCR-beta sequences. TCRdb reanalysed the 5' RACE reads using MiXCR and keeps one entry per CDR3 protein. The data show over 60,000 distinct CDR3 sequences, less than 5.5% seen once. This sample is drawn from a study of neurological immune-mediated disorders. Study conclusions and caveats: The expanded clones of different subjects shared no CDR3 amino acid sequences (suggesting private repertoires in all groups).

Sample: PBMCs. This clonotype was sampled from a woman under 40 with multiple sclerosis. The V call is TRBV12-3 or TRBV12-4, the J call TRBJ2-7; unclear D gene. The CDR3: CASSSRAFYEQYF. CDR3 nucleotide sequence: TGTGCCAGCAGTTCAAGGGCATTCTACGAGCAGTACTTC.